These T cell receptor beta chains were read from a single sample in a study of blood T cell repertoires in COVID-19. Data came from immunoSEQ multiplex PCR; TCRdb stores just in-frame clones and leaves some out. The table has roughly 210,000 clones, about nine tenths seen once. Sequenced input: PBMCs or T cells enriched from blood (not recorded which). The receptors shown here come from a man between 25 and 39 years old in a cohort exposed to, infected with or recovered from COVID-19 (not recorded which). The CDR3 runs from the conserved cysteine through the conserved F or W. The D gene is left open where the match is weak. Some rows mark clone size as missing; the rest say once, few, many or name a class of expanded clone.

TRBJ1-2 TRBV7-9 TRBD1 - TGTGCCAGCAGCTTGGACAGGGGGGGCTACACCTTC CASSLDRGGYTF
TRBJ1-1 TRBV11-3 - - TGTGCCAGCAGCTTAGGGGGTGCGGGTACTGAAGCTTTCTTT CASSLGGAGTEAFF
TRBJ1-2 TRBV5-5 - - TGTGCCAGCAGCCTCCAAAACGGGAACTATGGCTACACCTTC CASSLQNGNYGYTF
TRBJ2-7 TRBV19 - - TGTGCCAGTAGTCCGACGGGTCCCTACGAGCAGTACTTC CASSPTGPYEQYF
TRBJ2-5 TRBV4-1 - - TGCGCCAGCACGCCAGGACTTCTCAATCTCGTGGAGACCCAGTACTTC CASTPGLLNLVETQYF
TRBJ2-2 TRBV14 - - TGTGCCAGCAGCCAACAACTAACCAACACCGGGGAGCTGTTTTTT CASSQQLTNTGELFF
TRBJ2-3 TRBV28 - once TGTGCCAGCAGTCCCAACTCAGGGATCACAGATACGCAGTATTTT CASSPNSGITDTQYF
TRBJ2-1 TRBV7-8 TRBD2 - TGTGCCAGCAGTAATTATAGCGGGGCGAGGCGGGAGCAGTTCTTC CASSNYSGARREQFF
TRBJ1-1 TRBV28 TRBD1 - TGTGCCAGCAGTCCAAGACAGGGAGCGAACACTGAAGCTTTCTTT CASSPRQGANTEAFF
TRBJ1-1 TRBV7-9 TRBD1 - TGTGCCAGCAGCCCACAGGGGAGGAACACTGAAGCTTTCTTT CASSPQGRNTEAFF
TRBJ2-5 TRBV24-1 TRBD1 - TGTGCCACCAGTGATGACACAGGGGGCCAAGAGACCCAGTACTTC CATSDDTGGQETQYF
TRBJ2-2 TRBV18 - few TGTGCCAGCTCACCAAACGTTATGTACAGATCGAACACCGGGGAGCTGTTTTTT CASSPNVMYRSNTGELFF
TRBJ2-3 TRBV5-1 TRBD2 - TGCGCCAGCAGCAAAGAGCGGGAGGGCCTAGATACGCAGTATTTT CASSKEREGLDTQYF
TRBJ1-1 TRBV4-3 - - TGCGCCAGCAGCCAAGGCGGTTTGGGTGAAGCTTTCTTT CASSQGGLGEAFF
TRBJ1-2 TRBV7-9 - - TGTGCCAGCAGCTCACATACAGATTTAGCTAACTATGGCTACACCTTC CASSSHTDLANYGYTF
TRBJ2-1 TRBV11-2 TRBD2 - TGTGCCAGCAGCATACTAGCGGGAATTTCGCATGAGCAGTTCTTC CASSILAGISHEQFF